This T cell receptor (beta chain) was identified in a study of blood T cells in healthy people across ages. Study in general: In model experiments, template switching was able to capture about one barcoded beta molecule for every two T cells that were present.

Study-wide findings and caveats: TCR beta diversity per million T cells fell roughly linearly with age.

CDR1 and CDR2 (germline): SGHDN, FVKESK. Trimming shortened V by 0 bases and J by 9 bases, and 12 bases separated the two germline ends. This CDR3 is built from 14 residues. On this clonotype itself: The antigen is not known.

PCR was performed a second time for 7 to 11 cycles using a sample-barcoded 5' primer and a J-beta primer mix. Using its own MiXCR run on the 5' RACE reads, TCRdb lists one record per CDR3 protein. Counted here are over a million distinct CDR3 sequences, approximately 43% occurring once; the ten biggest clones make up approximately 4.1%. The sequenced sample consisted of blood. The chain combines TRBV14 with TRBJ2-1; perhaps TRBD2 as D (6 bases). This receptor was obtained from a woman in her late teens or twenties in good health. Here the CDR3 reads CASSQEWTTGEQFF. The CDR3 bases are TGTGCCAGCAGCCAAGAATGGACTACGGGTGAGCAGTTCTTC.